What follows are 15 T cell receptor beta chains derived from one specimen sequenced in a study of T cells in Graves' hyperthyroidism and ophthalmopathy. RNA transcripts served as the template for amplifying TCR beta CDR3 regions. TCR CDR3 regions were first amplified by RT-PCR with HTBI primers. TCRdb passed the multiplex PCR reads through MiXCR, listing each CDR3 protein once. The repertoire consists of roughly 660,000 distinct CDR3 sequences, with 17% occurring once and the leading ten covering about 14%. Sequenced input: blood. The source is a man in his fifties or sixties with Graves' hyperthyroidism.

This clonotype was seen a few times. The chain recombines TRBV6-1 with TRBJ1-1; D gene unclear. Germline V gene lookup returns CDR1 MNHNS and CDR2 SASEGT. Trimming stripped 8 bases from V and 6 bases from J, with 16 bases between. The CDR3 has 13 amino acids. The CDR3 is CASETLRGAEAFF. The DNA for the CDR3 is TGTGCCAGCGAAACCTTGAGAGGCGCTGAAGCTTTCTTT.

This clonotype was observed a few times. The chain joins TRBV7-9 to TRBJ2-6; D may correspond to TRBD1 or TRBD2 (5 bases each). V was cut by 7 bases and J by 2 bases, with 18 bases left in between. CDR3 size: 17 residues. Germline assignment: CDR1 SEHNR and CDR2 FQNEAQ (reference sequence). The CDR3 DNA sequence: TGTGCCAGCATGACTTCCGGGACCCTCGCTGGGGCCAACGTCCTGACTTTC. This gives the protein CASMTSGTLAGANVLTF.

V is TRBV30 and J is TRBJ2-3, with D possibly TRBD2 on 6 matching bases. The length of the CDR3 is 15 residues. V was trimmed by 3 bases and J by 3 bases, leaving 16 bases between them. Germline CDR1 is GTSNPN and CDR2 is SVGIG (reference sequence). The CDR3 spells CAWSSIGAGTDTQYF. The DNA for the CDR3 is TGTGCCTGGAGCTCGATAGGGGCGGGAACAGATACGCAGTATTTT.

This clonotype was seen only a few times. The chain links TRBV28 to TRBJ1-1; D might be TRBD1 (5 bases). Trimming removed 4 bases at V and 2 bases at J, with 17 bases between. Germline V gene data show CDR1 as MDHEN and CDR2 as SYDVKM. CDR3 length: 16 amino acids. CDR3 region: CASSSGAAPTNTEAFF. The CDR3 nucleotides read TGTGCCAGCAGTTCCGGGGCGGCTCCGACTAACACTGAAGCTTTCTTT.

The chain links TRBV11-2 to TRBJ2-3; D call uncertain. The CDR3 has 13 residues. V was clipped by 2 bases and J by 0 bases, with 3 bases between them. Germline V lookup: CDR1 SGHAT, CDR2 FQNNGV. In nucleotides, the CDR3 is TGTGCCAGCAGCTTACCTAGCACAGATACGCAGTATTTT. It is translated as CASSLPSTDTQYF.

This clonotype was detected a few times. V gene TRBV30 combines with J gene TRBJ1-1; the D is unclear. The CDR3 runs to 14 residues. V dropped 4 bases and J dropped 0 bases, with 12 bases sitting between them. The V gene's germline CDR1 is GTSNPN and CDR2 SVGIG (reference sequence). DNA of the CDR3: TGTGCCTGGACACCCGGATCGCTGAACACTGAAGCTTTCTTT. Encoded protein: CAWTPGSLNTEAFF.

This clonotype was recorded a few times. At one of its ends the junction is not consistent with the germline gene, which may arise from a read error. V gene TRBV6-1 combines with J gene TRBJ2-3; D remains unclear. The germline V gene encodes CDR1 MNHNS and CDR2 SASEGT. This CDR3 is 14 amino acids long. In DNA, the CDR3 is TGTGCCAGCAGAGAAGGCCCTAGCACAGATACGCAGTATTTT. Its translation: CASREGPSTDTQYF.

This clonotype was counted at least ten times. The CDR3 DNA sequence: TGTGCCAGCAGAGGGAAGGGGGAAGAGCAGTACTTC. Translating it yields CASRGKGEEQYF. The chain carries TRBV11-1 and TRBJ2-7; possible D gene TRBD1, 6 bases. Germline V CDR1 and CDR2: SGHAT, FQDESV (reference sequence). The CDR3 runs 12 residues. Trimming took off 6 bases at V and 7 bases at J, with 13 bases between the two ends.

This clonotype showed up many times. The rearrangement uses TRBV2 and TRBJ1-4; perhaps TRBD1 as D (5 bases). CDR1 and CDR2 (germline): SNHLY, FYNNEI. This CDR3 region has 14 residues. V was pared by 6 bases and J by 11 bases, with 19 bases between. DNA for the CDR3: TGTGCCAGCAGGGTTGATCAGGGACTTGAGAAACTGTTTTTT. Translated: CASRVDQGLEKLFF.

This clonotype was seen a handful of times. V and J are TRBV28 and TRBJ2-7; possible D gene TRBD1, 5 bases. Germline-derived CDR1 and CDR2 are MDHEN and SYDVKM. Deletions cut 6 bases from V and 4 bases from J, with 19 bases between. The CDR3 runs to 15 residues. CDR3 sequence reads: CASSLRQPPRYEQYF. For the CDR3, the DNA is TGTGCCAGCAGCCTTCGACAGCCGCCTAGATACGAGCAGTACTTC.

This clonotype was seen more than once but under ten times. The J gene is TRBJ2-5, the V gene TRBV9, with a weak D call TRBD1 (7 bases). Deletions cut 3 bases from V and 4 bases from J, with 13 bases between. CDR3 length: 14 residues. Germline V gene data show CDR1 as SGDLS and CDR2 as YYNGEE. The CDR3 region has the DNA TGTGCCAGCAGCGGGGGGGACAGTGGAGAGACCCAGTACTTC. Translating gives CASSGGDSGETQYF.

This clonotype was observed a handful of times. The rearrangement links TRBV7-9 to TRBJ1-4, with 8 bases that match TRBD1. CDR1 and CDR2 from the germline V gene are SEHNR and FQNEAQ (reference sequence). Germline trimming cut 4 bases from V and 5 bases from J; bases unmatched to any gene: 9. This CDR3 contains 16 residues. This CDR3 is CASSSRRGQANEKLFF. CDR3 DNA: TGTGCCAGCAGCTCCCGTCGGGGACAGGCCAATGAAAAACTGTTTTTT.

Concerning this clonotype: At one end the junction does not follow the germline gene, possibly because of a read error. The chain uses TRBV5-4 and TRBJ2-2; either TRBD1 or TRBD2 may supply D (5 bases each). The CDR3 is made up of 12 amino acids. The V gene's germline CDR1 is SGHNT and CDR2 YYREEE (reference sequence). The CDR3 nucleotides read TGTGCCAGCCACTGGGGGACCGGGGAGCTGTCTTTT. Protein sequence: CASHWGTGELSF.

The chain recombines TRBV4-3 with TRBJ2-1; 13 positions agree with TRBD2. Germline CDR1 and CDR2: LGHNA and YSLEER. The CDR3 loop spans 15 amino acids. V was clipped by 6 bases and J by 10 bases; unmatched bases: 9. Written as DNA, the CDR3 is TGCGCCAGCAGTCCTGGACTAGCGGGAGTACGGGAGCAGTTCTTC. It encodes CASSPGLAGVREQFF.

This clonotype showed up many times. This chain joins TRBV28 and TRBJ1-1; D may be TRBD1 (6 bases). CDR1 is MDHEN, CDR2 SYDVKM, per germline. The length of the CDR3 is 17 residues. V lost 0 bases, J lost 1 base, and 15 bases lay in between. The CDR3 nucleotides read TGTGCCAGCAGTTTATGGGGGGGGGGCGGCTCGAACACTGAAGCTTTCTTT. As protein: CASSLWGGGGSNTEAFF.